The present T cell receptor (beta chain) was sequenced within a study of monozygotic twins with inflammatory bowel disease. Broader study findings: IBD patients exhibited fewer clonotypes shared with other individuals than healthy twins, particularly with disease activity.

Note on this clonotype: The antigen is undetermined.

In preparing each TCR library, 3,000 to 4,500 ng of total RNA was used. The template-switching step introduced UMIs that carried a 6-nucleotide sample barcode. TCRdb re-called the 5' RACE reads, yielding one record per CDR3 amino acid sequence without DNA. Its clone listing holds fewer than 200,000 distinct CDR3 sequences. In germline, CDR1 is MGHRA, CDR2 YSYEKL. The CDR3 is 14 residues long. The chain has TRBV4-1 and TRBJ2-7; TCRdb indicates TRBD2, and absent DNA this call remains unverified. The clonotype comes from a human donor with ulcerative colitis or Crohn's disease, or a healthy co-twin of an affected twin (not recorded which). Sequencing was performed on blood. The CDR3 reads CASSQVRGENEQYF.